This T cell receptor beta chain emerged from a study of T cell repertoires in cytomegalovirus infection. In the study overall: HLA-B-restricted CMV epitopes that are well studied were used alongside recently identified HLA-C-restricted ones. Study-level findings and limits: Individuals carrying CMV plus the relevant HLA were identified by cumulative frequency of public TCR beta families.

V lost 5 bases and J lost 8, with 16 bases in between. From germline, CDR1 is MNHGY and CDR2 SAAAGT. The length of the CDR3 is 14 residues. TCRdb passed the reads through MiXCR, listing each CDR3 protein once. The table includes about 700,000 distinct CDR3 sequences, around a third detected once. In regard to this clonotype: As yet, its antigen is unknown.

V usage is TRBV6-8 and J usage is TRBJ2-1, with D possibly TRBD1 on 6 matching bases. The source of this sequence is a human donor in good health (CMV status not recorded). Some clones in this sample may be carry-over from other donors' samples. The sample in question was cultured PBMCs, obtained from culture after CMV antigen stimulation. The CDR3 sequence: CASSGGTERYEQFF. The DNA of the CDR3 is TGTGCCAGCAGTGGGGGCACCGAGAGGTATGAGCAGTTCTTC.